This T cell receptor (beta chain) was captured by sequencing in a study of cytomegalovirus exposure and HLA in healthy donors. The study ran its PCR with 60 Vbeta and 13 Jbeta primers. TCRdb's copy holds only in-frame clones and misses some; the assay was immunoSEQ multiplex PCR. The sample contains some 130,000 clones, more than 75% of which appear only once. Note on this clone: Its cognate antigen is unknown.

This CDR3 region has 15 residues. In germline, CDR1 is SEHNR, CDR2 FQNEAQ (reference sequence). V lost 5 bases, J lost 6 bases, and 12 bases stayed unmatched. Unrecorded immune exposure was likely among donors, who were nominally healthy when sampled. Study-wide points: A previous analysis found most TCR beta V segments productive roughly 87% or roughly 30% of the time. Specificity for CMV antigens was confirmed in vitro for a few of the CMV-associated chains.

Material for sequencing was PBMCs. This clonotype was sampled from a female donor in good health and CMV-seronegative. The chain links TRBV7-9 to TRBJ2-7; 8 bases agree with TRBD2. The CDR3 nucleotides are TGTGCCAGCAGCCCGAAATACCAGCGGGAGCGCGAGCAGTACTTC. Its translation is CASSPKYQREREQYF.